The 22 T cell receptor beta chains below come from one sample, sequenced in a study of T cell responses to AZD1222 COVID-19 vaccine. Clones were read by immunoSEQ multiplex PCR, and TCRdb kept only the in-frame ones, dropping some. This sample yields about 56,000 clones, of which 60% to 80% are seen a single time; 4% to 5% belongs to the top ten. The source material was peripheral blood, sampled 28 days after the second AZD1222 dose. These receptors were obtained from an adult who received the AZD1222 COVID-19 vaccine.

J is TRBJ2-1 and V is TRBV28; 9 positions match TRBD2. The germline gives CDR1 MDHEN, CDR2 SYDVKM. Unmatched junction bases numbered 9, after V lost 6 bases and J lost 6 bases. The CDR3 covers 15 residues. Written as DNA, the CDR3 is TGTGCCAGCAGCCCCCCCCAAGCGGGGGGCAATGAGCAGTTCTTC. This sequence encodes CASSPPQAGGNEQFF.

The chain carries TRBV4-1 and TRBJ2-1, with 7 positions matching TRBD1. Germline CDR1 reads MGHRA; CDR2 reads YSYEKL. The CDR3 runs 16 residues. The J segment lost 8 bases and the V segment lost 4 bases, leaving 14 bases of the junction unmatched. The CDR3 DNA is TGCGCCAGCAGCCCCTCCCCGGGACAGCATAACGATGAGCAGTTCTTC. Translating gives CASSPSPGQHNDEQFF.

This clone was observed a handful of times. The rearrangement uses TRBV5-4 and TRBJ2-1; 9 nucleotides align to TRBD2. The CDR3 has 14 amino acids. V gave up 0 bases and J gave up 8 bases; unmatched junction bases: 3. Germline V gives CDR1 SGHNT, CDR2 YYREEE (reference sequence). The CDR3 DNA is TGTGCCAGCAGCTTGGAAATAGCGGGAGATGAGCAGTTCTTC. Translation: CASSLEIAGDEQFF.

The chain employs TRBV19 and TRBJ1-1; possible D gene TRBD1, 5 bases. Germline V CDR1 and CDR2: LNHDA, SQIVND (reference sequence). The V end was cut by 1 base, the J end by 10 bases, with 10 bases between. The CDR3 extends over 12 amino acids. CDR3 in DNA: TGTGCCAGTAGTATAGTCCAGGGAAGAGCTTTCTTT. Protein sequence: CASSIVQGRAFF. Full variable domain (remainder filled in from reference TRBV19 and TRBJ1-1): DGGITQSPKYLFRKEGQNVTLSCEQNLNHDAMYWYRQDPGQGLRLIYYSQIVNDFQKGDIAEGYSVSREKKESFPLTVTSAQKNPTAFYLCASSIVQGRAFFGQGTRLTVV.

V is TRBV7-9 and J is TRBJ2-5, with D possibly being TRBD1 (5 bases). The V and J ends lost 2 bases and 0 bases respectively, with 7 bases between them. The CDR3 is 14 amino acids. Germline V lookup: CDR1 SEHNR, CDR2 FQNEAQ (reference sequence). CDR3 loop: CASSLFRDQETQYF. Written as DNA, the CDR3 is TGTGCCAGCAGCTTATTCAGGGACCAAGAGACCCAGTACTTC. Supplemented by reference TRBV7-9 and TRBJ2-5, the full variable domain reads DTGVSQNPRHKITKRGQNVTFRCDPISEHNRLYWYRQTLGQGPEFLTYFQNEAQLEKSRLLSDRFSAERPKGSFSTLEIQRTEQGDSAMYLCASSLFRDQETQYFGPGTRLLVL.

In its sample, this clone was seen a few times. V and J are TRBV20-1 and TRBJ2-7; a weak D match, TRBD2 (5 bases). The V end lost 7 bases, the J end lost 2 bases, and 9 bases lay between the germline ends. The CDR3 spans 11 residues. Germline CDR1 and CDR2: DFQATT and SNEGSKA (reference sequence). As DNA, the CDR3 is TGCAGTGGGGTCGGGGCCTACGAGCAGTACGTC. Translated: CSGVGAYEQYV.

The V and J genes are TRBV7-9 and TRBJ2-7; tentatively, D is TRBD1 (6 bases). CDR1 is SEHNR and CDR2 is FQNEAQ in the germline V gene (reference sequence). The CDR3 loop spans 12 amino acids. V lost 5 bases to trimming and J lost 3 bases, with 8 bases between them. CDR3 in amino acids: CASSQQGYEQYF. For the CDR3, the DNA is TGTGCCAGCAGCCAACAGGGCTACGAGCAGTACTTC.

The V call is TRBV2, the J call TRBJ1-6; unclear D gene. CDR1 SNHLY and CDR2 FYNNEI come from the germline V gene. Between the trimmed V and J ends, which lost 2 bases and 10 bases, there was a span of 12 bases. CDR3 length: 14 residues. CDR3 nucleotides: TGTGCCAGCAGTGAATCCTCCATCCGATCACCCCTCCACTTT. Encoded protein: CASSESSIRSPLHF.

The chain couples TRBV5-1 to TRBJ1-5; 7 positions agree with TRBD1. Germline CDR1 reads SGHRS; CDR2 reads YFSETQ. J was trimmed by 0 bases and V by 2 bases; bases with no gene match: 2. The CDR3 extends over 15 amino acids. CDR3 DNA sequence: TGCGCCAGCAGCTTACAGGGGAATAGCAATCAGCCCCAGCATTTT. This codes for CASSLQGNSNQPQHF. The whole variable domain, remainder taken from reference TRBV5-1 and TRBJ1-5, is KAGVTQTPRYLIKTRGQQVTLSCSPISGHRSVSWYQQTPGQGLQFLFEYFSETQRNKGNFPGRFSGRQFSNSRSEMNVSTLELGDSALYLCASSLQGNSNQPQHFGDGTRLSIL.

The chain links TRBV5-1 to TRBJ1-2; perhaps TRBD1 as D (5 bases). The V gene's germline CDR1 is SGHRS and CDR2 YFSETQ. V was clipped by 0 bases and J by 2 bases, with 11 bases between them. The CDR3 runs to 15 residues. The CDR3 protein is CASSLALTANYGYTF. The DNA of the CDR3 is TGCGCCAGCAGCTTGGCTTTGACAGCGAACTATGGCTACACCTTC.

The genes are TRBV12-3 or TRBV12-4 and TRBJ1-5; no definite D call. The V and J ends lost 4 bases and 7 bases respectively, with 11 bases between them. The CDR3 extends over 13 amino acids. CDR3 sequence reads: CASSSIHAQPQHF. The CDR3 DNA reads TGTGCCAGCAGTTCAATCCATGCCCAGCCCCAGCATTTT.

The V and J genes are TRBV5-1 and TRBJ1-5; D is uncertain. Germline V lookup: CDR1 SGHRS, CDR2 YFSETQ. V lost 2 bases, J lost 4 bases, and 10 bases lay in between. The CDR3 is 14 amino acids. CDR3 sequence reads: CASSFGPPNQPQHF. Written as DNA, the CDR3 is TGCGCCAGCAGCTTCGGGCCCCCGAATCAGCCCCAGCATTTT.

This sequence joins TRBV7-9 and TRBJ2-7, with 9 bases fitting TRBD2. V lost 7 bases and J lost 1; bases outside the gene matches: 8. Germline V CDR1 and CDR2: SEHNR, FQNEAQ (reference sequence). The length of the CDR3 is 15 residues. CDR3 sequence: CASTFSGSGSYEQYF. The CDR3 nucleotides are TGTGCCAGCACCTTTAGCGGGAGCGGATCCTACGAGCAGTACTTC.

This chain connects TRBV7-9 to TRBJ1-6; 7 nucleotides align to TRBD1. With 8 bases clipped from V and 1 base from J, the junction kept 5 bases outside the gene matches. The length of the CDR3 is 15 residues. Germline lookup yields CDR1 SEHNR and CDR2 FQNEAQ (reference sequence). The DNA for the CDR3 is TGTGCCAGCGCTAAGGGGGCGTCCTATAATTCACCCCTCCACTTT. Translation gives CASAKGASYNSPLHF.

The chain uses TRBV5-1 and TRBJ1-3; tentative D call: TRBD1 (6 bases). The ends were cut back, 2 bases at V and 4 bases at J, with 10 bases in the middle. This CDR3 has 14 amino acids. Germline values: CDR1 SGHRS, CDR2 YFSETQ. In DNA, the CDR3 is TGCGCCAGCAGCTTTTCGGGGGCCGGAAACACCATATATTTT. Translated, it gives CASSFSGAGNTIYF.

There are a few counts of this clone. The chain uses TRBV6-6 and TRBJ1-3; D call uncertain. Germline V lookup: CDR1 MNHNY, CDR2 SVGAGI (reference sequence). There are 13 residues in the CDR3. V was clipped by 4 bases and J by 4 bases, with 8 bases between them. As DNA, the CDR3 is TGTGCCAGCAGTTTGACGGGAGGAAACACCATATATTTT. Amino acid sequence: CASSLTGGNTIYF.

The CDR3, as DNA: TGTGCCAGCTCCTTACAGGGGGGTAATGAAAAACTGTTTTTT. It codes for CASSLQGGNEKLFF. The rearrangement uses TRBV28 and TRBJ1-4, with 8 bases fitting TRBD1. The CDR3 covers 14 residues. The V and J ends lost 8 bases and 4 bases, in that order; junction bases with no gene match: 6. Germline V CDR1 and CDR2: MDHEN, SYDVKM.

In nucleotides, the CDR3 is TGTGCCAGCAGTTTAAATGAGAATCAGCCCCAGCATTTT. It encodes CASSLNENQPQHF. The chain joins TRBV12-3 or TRBV12-4 to TRBJ1-5; D is unresolved. Between the trimmed V and J ends, which lost 2 bases and 4 bases, there was a span of 6 bases. The CDR3 is 13 residues long.

This clone was seen more than once but under ten times. This rearrangement joins TRBV7-2 to TRBJ1-1; no clear D gene. The germline V gene has CDR1 SGHTA and CDR2 FQGNSA. V was trimmed by 1 base and J by 6 bases, leaving 9 bases between them. CDR3 length: 13 residues. CDR3 sequence reads: CASSLGFFAEAFF. The CDR3 nucleotides are TGTGCCAGCAGCTTAGGTTTTTTCGCTGAAGCTTTCTTT.

This clone has a handful of counts. The V gene is TRBV2, the J gene TRBJ1-5, with D maybe TRBD1 (5 bases). This CDR3 has 15 amino acids. Germline CDR1 and CDR2: SNHLY and FYNNEI. Trimming took off 6 bases at V and 0 bases at J, with 12 bases between the two ends. The CDR3 loop is CASRLTDNSNQPQHF. The DNA of the CDR3 is TGTGCCAGCAGGCTGACAGATAATAGCAATCAGCCCCAGCATTTT.

This clone appeared a single time. This chain uses TRBV19 with TRBJ1-2, with 8 bases identical to TRBD1. Germline trimming cut 5 bases from V and 2 bases from J; bases unmatched to any gene: 7. This CDR3 has 15 residues. Germline V lookup: CDR1 LNHDA, CDR2 SQIVND (reference sequence). The CDR3 region is CASSQGALGNYGYTF. As DNA, the CDR3 is TGTGCCAGTAGTCAGGGGGCGCTGGGCAACTATGGCTACACCTTC.

This clone was recorded only once. The sample holds other DNA sequences that translate to the same CDR3. The chain uses TRBV5-1 and TRBJ1-5; D not certain. This CDR3 is built from 14 residues. The germline V gene encodes CDR1 SGHRS and CDR2 YFSETQ. With 2 bases removed from V and 1 base from J, the gap between germline ends came to 7 bases. CDR3: CASSFGGSNQPQHF. The CDR3, as DNA: TGCGCCAGCAGCTTCGGCGGGAGCAATCAGCCCCAGCATTTT.